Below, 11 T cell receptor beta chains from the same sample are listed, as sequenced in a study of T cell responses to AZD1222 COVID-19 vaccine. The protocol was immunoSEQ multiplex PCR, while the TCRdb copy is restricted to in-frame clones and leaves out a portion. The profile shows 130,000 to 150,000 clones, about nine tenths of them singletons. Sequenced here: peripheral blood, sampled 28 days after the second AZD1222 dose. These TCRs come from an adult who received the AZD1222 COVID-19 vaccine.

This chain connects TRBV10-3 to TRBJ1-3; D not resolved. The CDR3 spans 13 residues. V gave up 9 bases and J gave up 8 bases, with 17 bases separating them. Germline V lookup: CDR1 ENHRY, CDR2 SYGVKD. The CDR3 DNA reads TGTGCCATTCGGACCCCCGATAAGGACACCATATATTTT. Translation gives CAIRTPDKDTIYF.

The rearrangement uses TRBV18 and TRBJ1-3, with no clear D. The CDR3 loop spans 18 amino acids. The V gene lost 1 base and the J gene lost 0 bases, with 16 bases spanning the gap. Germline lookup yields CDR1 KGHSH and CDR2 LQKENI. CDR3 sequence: CASSPRRRSLSSGNTIYF. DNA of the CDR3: TGTGCCAGCTCACCACGGCGTCGCTCTTTGTCCTCTGGAAACACCATATATTTT.

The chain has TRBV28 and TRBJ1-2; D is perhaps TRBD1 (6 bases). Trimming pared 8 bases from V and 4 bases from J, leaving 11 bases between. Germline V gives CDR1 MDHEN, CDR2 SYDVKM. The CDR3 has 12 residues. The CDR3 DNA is TGTGCCAGCTGGAGACAGGTCTATGGCTACACCTTC. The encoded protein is CASWRQVYGYTF.

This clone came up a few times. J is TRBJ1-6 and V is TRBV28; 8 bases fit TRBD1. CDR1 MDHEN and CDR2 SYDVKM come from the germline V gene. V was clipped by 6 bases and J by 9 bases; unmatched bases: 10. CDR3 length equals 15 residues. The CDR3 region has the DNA TGTGCCAGCAGGCGGGGACAGGCGCGGGGTTCACCCCTCCACTTT. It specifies CASRRGQARGSPLHF.

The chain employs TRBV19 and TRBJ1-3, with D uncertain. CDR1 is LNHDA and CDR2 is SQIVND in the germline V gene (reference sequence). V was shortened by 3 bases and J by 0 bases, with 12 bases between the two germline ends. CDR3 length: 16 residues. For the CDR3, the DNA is TGTGCCAGTAGTATCCTCGGCTCTGACTCTGGAAACACCATATATTTT. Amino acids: CASSILGSDSGNTIYF.

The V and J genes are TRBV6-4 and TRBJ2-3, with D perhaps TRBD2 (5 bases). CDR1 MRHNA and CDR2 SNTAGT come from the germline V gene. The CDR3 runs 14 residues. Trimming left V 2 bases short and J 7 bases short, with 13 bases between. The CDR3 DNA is TGTGCCAGCAGTGACGGGCTAGGAGGCAATACGCAGTATTTT. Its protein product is CASSDGLGGNTQYF.

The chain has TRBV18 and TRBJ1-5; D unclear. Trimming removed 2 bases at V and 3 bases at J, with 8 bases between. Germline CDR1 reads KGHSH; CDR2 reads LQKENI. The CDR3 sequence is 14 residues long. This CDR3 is CASSPGSSNQPQHF. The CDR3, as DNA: TGTGCCAGCTCACCAGGTTCTTCCAATCAGCCCCAGCATTTT. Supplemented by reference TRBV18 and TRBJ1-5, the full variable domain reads NAGVMQNPRHLVRRRGQEARLRCSPMKGHSHVYWYRQLPEEGLKFMVYLQKENIIDESGMPKERFSAEFPKEGPSILRIQQVVRGDSAAYFCASSPGSSNQPQHFGDGTRLSIL.

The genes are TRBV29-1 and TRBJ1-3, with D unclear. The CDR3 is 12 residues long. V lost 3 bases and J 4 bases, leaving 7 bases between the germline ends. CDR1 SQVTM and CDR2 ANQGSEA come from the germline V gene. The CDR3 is CSVEIPGNTIYF. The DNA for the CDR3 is TGCAGCGTTGAGATTCCAGGAAACACCATATATTTT.

In DNA, the CDR3 is TGTGCCAGCAGCCCATCCACAGATACGCAGTATTTT. It specifies CASSPSTDTQYF. The chain employs TRBV13 and TRBJ2-3; D uncertain. There are 12 residues in the CDR3. Germline CDR1 PRHDT, CDR2 FYEKMQ (reference sequence). V lost 5 bases, J lost 2 bases, and 5 bases lay in between.

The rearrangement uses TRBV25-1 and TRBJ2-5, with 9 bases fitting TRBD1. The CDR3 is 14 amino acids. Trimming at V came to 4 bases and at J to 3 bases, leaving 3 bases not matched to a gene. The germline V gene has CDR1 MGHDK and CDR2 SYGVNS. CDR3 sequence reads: CASSGRTGEETQYF. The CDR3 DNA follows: TGTGCCAGCAGTGGAAGGACAGGGGAAGAGACCCAGTACTTC.

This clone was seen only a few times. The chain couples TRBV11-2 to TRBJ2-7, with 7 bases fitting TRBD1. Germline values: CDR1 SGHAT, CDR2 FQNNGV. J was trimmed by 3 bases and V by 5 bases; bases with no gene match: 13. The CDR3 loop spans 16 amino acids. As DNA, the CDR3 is TGTGCCAGCAGCCTACAGGGGACGAAAGGTGGCTACGAGCAGTACTTC. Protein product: CASSLQGTKGGYEQYF.